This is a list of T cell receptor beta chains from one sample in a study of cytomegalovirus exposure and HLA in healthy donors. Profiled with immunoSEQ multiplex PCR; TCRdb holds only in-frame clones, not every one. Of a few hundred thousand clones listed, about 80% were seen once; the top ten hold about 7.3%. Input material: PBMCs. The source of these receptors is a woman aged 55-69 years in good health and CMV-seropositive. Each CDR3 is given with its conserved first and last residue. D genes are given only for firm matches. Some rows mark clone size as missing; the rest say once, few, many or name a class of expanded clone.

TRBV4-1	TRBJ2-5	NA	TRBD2	TGCGCCAGCAGCCAAGCAGCGGGAGCCGGGGAGACCCAGTACTTC	CASSQAAGAGETQYF
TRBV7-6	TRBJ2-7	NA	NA	TGTGCCAGCAGCTTAGGACAGGACCGTACCTACGAGCAGTACTTC	CASSLGQDRTYEQYF
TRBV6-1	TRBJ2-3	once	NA	TGTGCCACCCACTCAGATACGCAGTATTTT	CATHSDTQYF
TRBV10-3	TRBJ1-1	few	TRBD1	TGTGCCATCAAGACAGGGGCGAACACTGAAGCTTTCTTT	CAIKTGANTEAFF
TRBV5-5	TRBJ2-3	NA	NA	TGTGCCAGCAGCTTGGGTTTCAGGGTGGGCACAGATACGCAGTATTTT	CASSLGFRVGTDTQYF
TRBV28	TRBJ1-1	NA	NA	TGTGCCAGCAGTCTAAGCCCCTCTCGAGGAGGTTTCTTT	CASSLSPSRGGFF
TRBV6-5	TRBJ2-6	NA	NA	TGTGCCAGCAGTTCTCCTGGGGCCAACGTCCTGACTTTC	CASSSPGANVLTF
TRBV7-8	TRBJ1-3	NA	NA	TGTGCCAGCAGGAAGGGGCCCCTCTCTGGAAACACCATATATTTT	CASRKGPLSGNTIYF
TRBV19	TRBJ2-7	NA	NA	TGTGCCAGTAGTATCCAGGGCGGCTACGAGCAGTACTTC	CASSIQGGYEQYF
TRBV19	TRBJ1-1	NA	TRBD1	TGTGCCAGTTCAGGGGGGCATGAAGCTTTCTTT	CASSGGHEAFF
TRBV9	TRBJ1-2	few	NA	TGTGCCAGCAGCGATTATTATGGCTACACCTTC	CASSDYYGYTF
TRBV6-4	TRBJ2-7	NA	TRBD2	TGTGCCAGCTTCAGTCGGCGGGAGGGCCGAATCTCCTACGAGCAGTACTTC	CASFSRREGRISYEQYF
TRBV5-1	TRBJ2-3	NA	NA	TGCGCCAGCAGCTTGGGACTCCCTAGCACAGATACGCAGTATTTT	CASSLGLPSTDTQYF
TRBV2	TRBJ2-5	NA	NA	TGTGCCAGCAGTTCCGCGGAGGGAAGGGGAGAGACCCAGTACTTC	CASSSAEGRGETQYF
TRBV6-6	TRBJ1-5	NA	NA	TGTGCCAGCAGTTACTCGGGGAATAAAGGGGGAGAGCCCCAGCATTTT	CASSYSGNKGGEPQHF
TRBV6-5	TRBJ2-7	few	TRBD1	TGTGCCAGCACCCGGACAGGGGTGGACGAGCAGTACTTC	CASTRTGVDEQYF
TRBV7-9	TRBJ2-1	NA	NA	TGTGCCAGCAGCTTAGACAGGGAGCAGTTCTTC	CASSLDREQFF
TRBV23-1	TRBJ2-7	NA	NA	TGCGCCAGCAGTCAATCGAAACTAGGACGAGTCTACGAGCAGTACTTC	CASSQSKLGRVYEQYF
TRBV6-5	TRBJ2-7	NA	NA	TGTGCCAGCAGTTACCCCCCCCCGGGTACCCTCCACTTC	CASSYPPPGTLHF
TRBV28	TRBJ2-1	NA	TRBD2	TGTGCCAGCTTAAGCGGGGGGCCCTACAATGAGCAGTTCTTC	CASLSGGPYNEQFF
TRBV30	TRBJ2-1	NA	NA	TGTGCCTCGCAGGGACTTCCGAGCTCCTACAATGAGCAGTTCTTC	CASQGLPSSYNEQFF
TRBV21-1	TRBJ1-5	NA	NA	TGTGCCAGCAGCACTCCGGTAAAAACAGGCGCTCAGCCCCAGCATTTT	CASSTPVKTGAQPQHF
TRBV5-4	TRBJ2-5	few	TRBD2	TGTGCCAGCAGCTTGAGGGCTAGCGGGAGTAGGGAGACCCAGTACTTC	CASSLRASGSRETQYF
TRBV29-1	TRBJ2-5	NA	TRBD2	TGCAGCGTTGGACTAGCGGGAAGGGAGACCCAGTACTTC	CSVGLAGRETQYF
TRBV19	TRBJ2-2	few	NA	TGTGCCGCTACCACCAGGGCCGGGGAGCTGTTTTTT	CAATTRAGELFF
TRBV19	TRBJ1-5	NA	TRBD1	TGTGCCAGTAGTATGGGTGCGGACAGGGGAGGCGGTCAGCCCCAGCATTTT	CASSMGADRGGGQPQHF
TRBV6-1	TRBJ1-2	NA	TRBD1	TGTGCCAGCAGCCAGGGACAGGGGAGTGGCTACACCTTC	CASSQGQGSGYTF
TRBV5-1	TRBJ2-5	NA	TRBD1	TGCGCCAGCAGCTTGGGGGGACAGTCGAAAGAGACCCAGTACTTC	CASSLGGQSKETQYF
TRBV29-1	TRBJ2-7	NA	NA	TGCAGCGTTGACGCGGGCGTAATTTCCTACGAGCAGTACTTC	CSVDAGVISYEQYF
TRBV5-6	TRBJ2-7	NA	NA	TGTGCCAGCAGCCCTCGCGGGGATTCCTACGAGCAGTACTTC	CASSPRGDSYEQYF
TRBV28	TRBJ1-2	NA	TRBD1	TGTGCCAGCAGTCTCCTCACAGGGGGTGACTATGGCTACACCTTC	CASSLLTGGDYGYTF
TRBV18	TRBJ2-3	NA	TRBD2	TGTGCCAGCTCCTTAGCGGGAGGGCTAAATACGCAGTATTTT	CASSLAGGLNTQYF
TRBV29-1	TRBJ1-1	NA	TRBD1	TGCAGCGCCAGTCCCGGGACAGTTTACACTGAAGCTTTCTTT	CSASPGTVYTEAFF
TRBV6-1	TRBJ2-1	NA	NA	TGTGCCAGCAGTGAACGAGCGAATGAGCAGTTCTTC	CASSERANEQFF
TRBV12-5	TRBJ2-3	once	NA	TGTGCTAGTGGTTTGGGGGGGCGCAGCGCAGATACGCAGTATTTT	CASGLGGRSADTQYF
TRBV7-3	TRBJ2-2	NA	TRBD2	TGTGCCAGCAGCTTCGGGGTGGCTAGCGGAACCGGGGAGCTGTTTTTT	CASSFGVASGTGELFF
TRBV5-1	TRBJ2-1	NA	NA	TGCGCCAGCAGCTTGGGTGGGAGTGAAGATGAGCAGTTCTTC	CASSLGGSEDEQFF
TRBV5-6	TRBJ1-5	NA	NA	TGTGCCAGCAGCTTCCAGGGACATAGACGCAATCAGCCCCAGCATTTT	CASSFQGHRRNQPQHF
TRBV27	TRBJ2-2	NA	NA	TGTGCCAGCAGCTTTTTAAACACCGGGGAGCTGTTTTTT	CASSFLNTGELFF
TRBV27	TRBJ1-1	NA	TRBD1	TGTGCCAGCGGGGGACAGATGAACACTGAAGCTTTCTTT	CASGGQMNTEAFF
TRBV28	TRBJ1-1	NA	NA	TGTGCCAGCAGTTTATCCGGCAGGATTGGCACTGAAGCTTTCTTT	CASSLSGRIGTEAFF
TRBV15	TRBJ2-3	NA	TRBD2	TGTGCCACCAGCAGCGGGACTAGCGGGAGGGCCAGAGATACGCAGTATTTT	CATSSGTSGRARDTQYF
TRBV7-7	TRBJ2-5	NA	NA	TGTGCCAGCAGCTTAGGTACAGGGCCAGAGACCCAGTACTTC	CASSLGTGPETQYF
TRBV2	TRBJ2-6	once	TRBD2	TGTGCCAGCAGCGCCGGACTAGCGGGTTCCTCTGGGGCCAACGTCCTGACTTTC	CASSAGLAGSSGANVLTF
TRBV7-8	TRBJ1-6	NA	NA	TGTGCCAGCAGCGGACACATGACGGTGATCAATTCACCCCTCCACTTT	CASSGHMTVINSPLHF
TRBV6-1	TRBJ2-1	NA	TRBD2	TGTGCCAGCAGTGTTCTAGCGGGAGGGTCTTACAATGAGCAGTTCTTC	CASSVLAGGSYNEQFF
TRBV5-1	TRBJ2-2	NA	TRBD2	TGCGCCAGCAGCTTTCAGACTAGCGGGAGCGGGGAGCTGTTTTTT	CASSFQTSGSGELFF
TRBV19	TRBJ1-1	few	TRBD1	TGTGCCAGTAGTACAACCCGAGGACAGGGGGCTTTCTTT	CASSTTRGQGAFF
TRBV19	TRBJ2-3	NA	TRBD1	TGTGCCAGGTGTCACACCGGGACAGATCGTGGGTGGCGAGTGGCAGATACGCAGTATTTT	CARCHTGTDRGWRVADTQYF